This T cell receptor (beta chain) came from a study of OX40 agonist ivuxolimab in advanced cancers. Whole-study context: Ivuxolimab was administered intravenously to patients at 0.01 to 10 mg/kg every 2 weeks. Three individuals attained partial responses, comprising one hepatocellular carcinoma case and two cutaneous melanoma cases. A diagnosis of hepatocellular carcinoma, melanoma, renal cell or head and neck cancer was present in dose-escalation patients.

The CDR3 runs 13 residues. Trimming cost V 11 bases and J 3 bases, with 16 bases left between them. Germline V gene lookup returns CDR1 SNHLY and CDR2 FYNNEI. Patients with autoimmune history or systemic immunosuppression were excluded. Here immunoSEQ multiplex PCR was the method, and the copy in TCRdb shows in-frame clones only, minus some. This table has about 54,000 clones, roughly nine tenths appearing once. The rearrangement uses TRBV2 and TRBJ1-2; D is perhaps TRBD1 (5 bases). The material was CD4+ or CD8+ T cells sorted from blood, obtained in a trial of the OX40 agonist ivuxolimab. The sequence was collected from an adult with an advanced solid tumor such as melanoma, head and neck, liver or kidney cancer. The CDR3 DNA is TGTGCCGGCAACTGGGAACAGGACTATGGCTACACCTTC. This translates into CAGNWEQDYGYTF.